The 28 T cell receptor beta chains reported below all come from one sample, sequenced in a study of blood T cell repertoires in COVID-19 (dated by TCRdb to about 2020). The library came from the immunoSEQ multiplex PCR assay. TCRdb took this table from immuneACCESS and kept in-frame rearrangements with V and J called. Such tables lack part of the clones; where checked against another copy, unresolved V genes explain under half of the gap, and the rest is unexplained. The sample table records approximately 150,000 clones; about 77% of these occur just once. The ten largest make up about 4% of the sample. The material sequenced was peripheral blood. The receptor set was obtained from a man between 60 and 75 years old with acute or convalescent COVID-19.

This rearrangement joins TRBV27 to TRBJ2-7; D is perhaps TRBD2 (7 bases). CDR1 is MNHEY and CDR2 is SMNVEV in the germline V gene (reference sequence). The length of the CDR3 is 13 residues. Trimming removed 7 bases at V and 3 bases at J, with 13 bases between. CDR3: CASTGGPNYEQYF. The CDR3 DNA reads as TGTGCCAGCACCGGGGGGCCCAACTACGAGCAGTACTTC.

This chain uses TRBV18 with TRBJ1-1; 8 positions agree with TRBD1. The V gene end was trimmed by 3 bases and the J gene end by 4 bases; junction bases not matched to a gene: 7. The CDR3 length is 15 residues. Germline V gives CDR1 KGHSH, CDR2 LQKENI. The CDR3 loop reads CASSPFRDRPTEAFF. The DNA of the CDR3 is TGTGCCAGCTCACCCTTTCGGGACAGGCCCACTGAAGCTTTCTTT.

CDR3 loop: CASSLGQGALETQYF. The CDR3 DNA sequence: TGTGCCAGCAGCTTGGGGCAGGGGGCACTGGAGACCCAGTACTTC. The chain employs TRBV5-4 and TRBJ2-5, with TRBD1 matching 8 bases. Germline V gene lookup returns CDR1 SGHNT and CDR2 YYREEE (reference sequence). The CDR3 loop spans 15 amino acids. V lost 0 bases, J lost 5 bases, and 6 bases stayed unmatched.

This clone has only a few counts. The chain joins TRBV11-2 to TRBJ2-5, with a tentative D call TRBD2 (6 bases). V gave up 6 bases and J gave up 9 bases, with 23 bases separating them. The germline V gene has CDR1 SGHAT and CDR2 FQNNGV. There are 15 residues in the CDR3. CDR3 sequence reads: CASRSSGRTQEPQYF. For the CDR3, the DNA is TGTGCCAGCAGGTCCAGCGGGCGCACTCAAGAACCCCAGTACTTC.

There are many counts of this clone. The V call is TRBV27, the J call TRBJ2-7, with TRBD2 matching 7 bases. The germline V gene has CDR1 MNHEY and CDR2 SMNVEV (reference sequence). The CDR3 extends over 15 amino acids. J was trimmed by 5 bases and V by 3 bases; bases with no gene match: 10. The CDR3 coding sequence is TGTGCCAGCAGTTTGTGGGGGACGGGGACTAACGAGCAGTACTTC. This translates into CASSLWGTGTNEQYF.

The CDR3 protein is CASSSTPLAGGSGSTQYF. For the CDR3, the DNA is TGTGCCAGCAGCTCAACGCCCCTAGCGGGGGGATCCGGGAGTACGCAGTATTTT. This sequence joins TRBV5-6 and TRBJ2-3; 11 positions match TRBD2. The ends lost 3 bases at V and 8 bases at J; junction bases unmatched: 17. Germline-derived CDR1 and CDR2 are SGHDT and YYEEEE. The CDR3 is 18 residues long.

The V and J genes are TRBV28 and TRBJ2-1, with D tentatively TRBD2 (6 bases). Germline CDR1 and CDR2: MDHEN and SYDVKM. The length of the CDR3 is 15 residues. V was trimmed by 2 bases and J by 4 bases, leaving 12 bases between them. In nucleotides, the CDR3 is TGTGCCAGCAGTTTACGAGGGAGGCCTTACAATGAGCAGTTCTTC. The encoded protein is CASSLRGRPYNEQFF.

The CDR3 sequence: CASSPRTGGNTIYF. The DNA for the CDR3 is TGTGCCAGCAGCCCGCGGACAGGGGGAAACACCATATATTTT. J is TRBJ1-3 and V is TRBV7-3, with TRBD1 matching 8 bases. Germline CDR1 SGHTA, CDR2 FQGTGA. CDR3 length: 14 residues. V trimming: 5 bases; J trimming: 4 bases; junction bases outside the gene matches: 4.

This chain joins TRBV4-1 and TRBJ2-7, with D maybe TRBD1 (6 bases). From germline, CDR1 is MGHRA and CDR2 YSYEKL. The V end lost 0 bases, the J end lost 7 bases, and 13 bases lay between the germline ends. The CDR3 is made up of 14 amino acids. The CDR3 coding sequence is TGCGCCAGCAGCCAAGACTACAGGGATGCTGAGCAGTACTTC. It specifies CASSQDYRDAEQYF.

The chain recombines TRBV27 with TRBJ2-5; D might be TRBD2 (5 bases). With 2 bases removed from V and 4 bases from J, the gap between germline ends came to 11 bases. The CDR3 sequence is 14 residues long. From germline, CDR1 is MNHEY and CDR2 SMNVEV (reference sequence). The CDR3 sequence is CASSLEGVGETQYF. For the CDR3, the DNA is TGTGCCAGCAGTTTAGAGGGAGTTGGAGAGACCCAGTACTTC.

This chain uses TRBV27 with TRBJ2-4; D unclear. This CDR3 comprises 13 residues. Trimming took off 6 bases at V and 1 base at J, with 7 bases between the two ends. Germline CDR1 MNHEY, CDR2 SMNVEV (reference sequence). The CDR3 nucleotides are TGTGCCAGCAGAACCGAGGCCAAAAACATTCAGTACTTC. This encodes CASRTEAKNIQYF.

DNA for the CDR3: TGTGCCATCAGTGAGTCGAGTAATGGCTACACCTTC. This encodes CAISESSNGYTF. The V and J genes are TRBV10-3 and TRBJ1-2; no definite D call. V was clipped by 0 bases and J by 6 bases, with 5 bases between them. Germline V gene data show CDR1 as ENHRY and CDR2 as SYGVKD. The CDR3 consists of 12 residues.

This chain uses TRBV6-5 with TRBJ2-7; TRBD1 agrees at 7 bases. V shed 6 bases and J 4 bases; nucleotides not matched to a gene: 12. The CDR3 is 15 residues long. Germline V lookup: CDR1 MNHEY, CDR2 SVGAGI. CDR3 sequence: CASRARGRSGYEQYF. In nucleotides, the CDR3 is TGTGCCAGCAGGGCGAGGGGGCGGTCGGGGTACGAGCAGTACTTC.

Concerning this clone: One end of the junction fails to match germline, which may point to a read error. Here the CDR3 DNA reads TGTGCGAGCAGTAGCGGCCGCACAGATACGCAGTATTTT. This encodes CASSSGRTDTQYF. The V call is TRBV3-1 (or the pseudogene TRBV3-2), the J call TRBJ2-3, with D possibly being TRBD2 (6 bases). This CDR3 comprises 13 residues. Germline V gene lookup returns CDR1 LGHDT and CDR2 YNNKEL (reference sequence).

The count of this clone is one. The rearrangement links TRBV19 to TRBJ2-2, with 7 bases aligning to TRBD2. The CDR3 runs to 16 residues. Germline CDR1 reads LNHDA; CDR2 reads SQIVND (reference sequence). Trimming removed 6 bases from V and 0 bases from J; junction bases left unmatched: 7. CDR3 coding DNA: TGTGCCAGTAGATCCGGGACTACCGCGAACACCGGGGAGCTGTTTTTT. It specifies CASRSGTTANTGELFF.

This rearrangement joins TRBV7-2 to TRBJ2-5; 9 bases map to TRBD2. After removal of 5 bases from V and 2 bases from J, the junction contained 6 bases not matched to a gene. The CDR3 loop spans 15 amino acids. From germline, CDR1 is SGHTA and CDR2 FQGNSA. The CDR3 DNA sequence: TGTGCCAGCAGCCCCGGGACTAGCAGACAAGAGACCCAGTACTTC. Translated: CASSPGTSRQETQYF.

This clone showed up just a few times. V and J are TRBV3-1 (or the pseudogene TRBV3-2) and TRBJ2-7; tentatively, D is TRBD1 (6 bases). This CDR3 spans 16 amino acids. Trimming took off 1 base at V and 4 bases at J, with 17 bases between the two ends. Germline V lookup: CDR1 LGHDT, CDR2 YNNKEL (reference sequence). The CDR3 bases are TGTGCCAGCAGCCAAGGGACCCGGGACAACCCTTACGAGCAGTACTTC. Its protein is CASSQGTRDNPYEQYF.

This clone was observed a few times. The chain employs TRBV6-5 and TRBJ1-1, with a weak D call TRBD1 (6 bases). The ends were cut back, 6 bases at V and 3 bases at J, with 11 bases in the middle. The germline gives CDR1 MNHEY, CDR2 SVGAGI. The CDR3 length is 13 residues. The CDR3 loop is CASSRRQDTEAFF. In DNA, the CDR3 is TGTGCCAGCAGCAGACGACAGGACACTGAAGCTTTCTTT.

V gene TRBV19 combines with J gene TRBJ2-3, with 8 bases aligning to TRBD2. The CDR3 totals 15 residues. Germline V CDR1 and CDR2: LNHDA, SQIVND (reference sequence). V shed 5 bases, J shed 3 bases, and the junction held 7 bases outside the gene matches. This chain's CDR3 is CASSFSGGPTDTQYF. CDR3 DNA sequence: TGTGCCAGTAGTTTCTCGGGAGGGCCGACAGATACGCAGTATTTT.

V usage is TRBV12-5 and J usage is TRBJ2-1; 7 nucleotides agree with TRBD2. In germline, CDR1 is LGHNT, CDR2 FRNRAP. CDR3 length: 18 amino acids. With 3 bases clipped from V and 8 bases from J, the junction kept 19 bases outside the gene matches. This CDR3 is CASGFPQTSAEDFHEQFF. The CDR3 nucleotides read TGTGCTAGTGGTTTCCCGCAAACTAGCGCCGAGGACTTCCATGAGCAGTTCTTC.

This clone was seen a few times. This chain uses TRBV7-8 with TRBJ1-5; unclear D gene. V gave up 1 base and J gave up 5 bases, with 12 bases separating them. Germline V CDR1 and CDR2: SGHVS, FQNEAQ. This CDR3 has 15 residues. The chain's CDR3 is CASSLGGGVDQPQHF. Here the CDR3 DNA reads TGTGCCAGCAGCTTAGGGGGAGGAGTTGATCAGCCCCAGCATTTT.

This clone was seen only once. The CDR3 DNA sequence: TGCGCCAGCAGTGAGACAGCGGGGCCCGTCTACGAGCAGTACTTC. Its protein is CASSETAGPVYEQYF. The chain couples TRBV10-2 to TRBJ2-7; 7 bases match TRBD2. This CDR3 is built from 15 residues. Losses at the gene ends were 2 bases for V and 3 bases for J; bases not matched to a gene: 7. Germline V gene data show CDR1 as WSHSY and CDR2 as SAAADI.

With respect to this clone: Other DNA sequences in the same sample also yield this CDR3. The V call is TRBV24-1, the J call TRBJ2-3, with D unclear. The V and J ends lost 3 bases and 2 bases respectively, with 5 bases between them. The germline V gene encodes CDR1 KGHDR and CDR2 SFDVKD. The CDR3 is 13 residues long. The CDR3 here is CATSDAITDTQYF. The CDR3 DNA is TGTGCCACCAGTGATGCGATCACAGATACGCAGTATTTT.

The chain has TRBV7-9 and TRBJ1-3; D not resolved. CDR3 length: 19 residues. V lost 1 base and J lost 0, with 19 bases in between. The germline V gene encodes CDR1 SEHNR and CDR2 FQNEAQ (reference sequence). The CDR3: CASSLGLGSRPFSGNTIYF. The DNA for the CDR3 is TGTGCCAGCAGCTTAGGTCTTGGGAGCCGGCCGTTCTCTGGAAACACCATATATTTT.

For this clone: The same CDR3 arises from other DNA sequences in this sample as well. The chain is built from TRBV4-1 and TRBJ2-3; a possible D gene is TRBD1 (5 bases). The CDR3 sequence is 15 residues long. V was pared by 1 base and J by 0 bases, with 8 bases between. The germline gives CDR1 MGHRA, CDR2 YSYEKL. The CDR3 is CASSQVQGSTDTQYF. CDR3 bases: TGCGCCAGCAGCCAAGTCCAGGGTAGCACAGATACGCAGTATTTT.

This chain links TRBV6-6 with TRBJ2-3; D might be TRBD1 (7 bases). V lost 5 bases, J lost 0 bases, and 21 bases lay in between. The V gene's germline CDR1 is MNHNY and CDR2 SVGAGI (reference sequence). The CDR3 is 18 residues long. Here the CDR3 reads CASSQRTGGVSSTDTQYF. The CDR3, as DNA: TGTGCCAGCAGTCAACGGACAGGAGGGGTGTCTAGCACAGATACGCAGTATTTT.

The chain employs TRBV7-9 and TRBJ2-5; tentative D call: TRBD1 (6 bases). V gave up 4 bases and J gave up 5 bases, with 8 bases separating them. The CDR3 sequence is 12 residues long. Germline CDR1 SEHNR, CDR2 FQNEAQ (reference sequence). The CDR3 protein is CASSSRGETQYF. The CDR3 coding sequence is TGTGCCAGCAGCTCCAGGGGCGAGACCCAGTACTTC.

The chain recombines TRBV28 with TRBJ1-2, with a possible D match to TRBD1 (6 bases). The CDR3 is made up of 12 amino acids. The germline V gene has CDR1 MDHEN and CDR2 SYDVKM. V lost 5 bases to trimming and J lost 8 bases, with 12 bases between them. The CDR3 DNA reads as TGTGCCAGCAGTGCAACAGGGTACGGCTACACCTTC. Translation gives CASSATGYGYTF.